One sample yielded the 27 T cell receptor beta chains listed below, sequenced in a study of T-cell reconstitution after alpha-beta-depleted transplantation in children. Unique molecular identifiers were incorporated into the prepared TCRbeta library. TCRdb itself ran the PCR reads through MiXCR, one entry per CDR3 protein. This repertoire shows about 490,000 distinct CDR3 sequences, about 11% found once; its top ten account for about 2%. Sequences were derived from PBMCs, sampled before TCRalphabeta/CD19-depleted stem cell transplant. Receptor source: a child aged 2 to 10 with inherited bone marrow failure, due to receive a stem cell transplant.

This clonotype was counted ten times or more. The rearrangement uses TRBV15 and TRBJ2-3; the D gene is possibly TRBD2 (5 bases). The CDR3 is 13 residues long. Germline loops: CDR1 LNHNV, CDR2 YYDKDF (reference sequence). Trimming left V 6 bases short and J 3 bases short, with 10 bases between. The CDR3 DNA reads TGTGCCACCAGGTATTCGGGAACAGATACGCAGTATTTT. It specifies CATRYSGTDTQYF.

Many counts were recorded for this clonotype. This chain joins TRBV20-1 and TRBJ2-1; D is perhaps TRBD1 (5 bases). The CDR3 covers 17 residues. Germline V gene lookup returns CDR1 DFQATT and CDR2 SNEGSKA (reference sequence). V was trimmed by 3 bases and J by 1 base, leaving 19 bases between them. In DNA form, the CDR3 reads TGCAGTGCTAGTAAGGGGCTGCTCGAGTATTCCTACAATGAGCAGTTCTTC. It specifies CSASKGLLEYSYNEQFF.

Comment on this clonotype: This may stem from a read error, because a much larger clone lies one nucleotide away. This chain uses TRBV19 with TRBJ2-7; possibly TRBD1 or TRBD2 for D (5 bases each). V lost 8 bases to trimming and J lost 2 bases, with 10 bases between them. The germline V gene encodes CDR1 LNHDA and CDR2 SQIVND (reference sequence). CDR3 size: 12 residues. CDR3 coding DNA: TGTGCCAGTGGGGGACCGGCCTACGAGCAGTACTTC. This codes for CASGGPAYEQYF.

This clonotype was observed many times. The V and J genes are TRBV7-9 and TRBJ2-7; D gene ambiguous. V was clipped by 1 base and J by 4 bases, with 5 bases between them. This CDR3 has 12 amino acids. CDR1 SEHNR and CDR2 FQNEAQ come from the germline V gene (reference sequence). The CDR3 DNA follows: TGTGCCAGCAGCTTAGTCGTTTACGAGCAGTACTTC. Encoded protein: CASSLVVYEQYF.

This chain joins TRBV2 and TRBJ2-3; unclear D gene. V lost 10 bases to trimming and J lost 6 bases, with 20 bases between them. The CDR3 covers 14 residues. Germline CDR1 and CDR2: SNHLY and FYNNEI. Written as DNA, the CDR3 is TGTGCCATCTCCCCGGCCACGACGAGGGATACGCAGTATTTT. This sequence encodes CAISPATTRDTQYF.

This clonotype was observed at least ten times. The CDR3 protein is CASSQNSGSTDTQYF. The CDR3 coding sequence is TGCGCCAGCAGCCAAAATAGCGGGAGCACAGATACGCAGTATTTT. The rearrangement uses TRBV4-1 and TRBJ2-3; 7 bases align to TRBD2. CDR1 and CDR2 (germline): MGHRA, YSYEKL. V dropped 2 bases and J dropped 0; count of bases not matched to a gene: 2. The CDR3 loop spans 15 amino acids.

This clonotype was picked up many times. V usage is TRBV6-5 and J usage is TRBJ1-1; possibly TRBD1 for D (6 bases). Germline V gene data show CDR1 as MNHEY and CDR2 as SVGAGI. Trimming took off 0 bases at V and 1 base at J, with 9 bases between the two ends. The CDR3 length is 15 residues. CDR3 bases: TGTGCCAGCAGTTACTCGGGGGCGCGGAACACTGAAGCTTTCTTT. This codes for CASSYSGARNTEAFF.

This clonotype occurred a few times. V and J are TRBV5-1 and TRBJ2-1; D unresolved. The V end was cut by 0 bases, the J end by 3 bases, with 10 bases between. Germline-derived CDR1 and CDR2 are SGHRS and YFSETQ. CDR3 length: 15 residues. The CDR3 nucleotides read TGCGCCAGCAGCTTGGTTCCGGTGGGCTACAATGAGCAGTTCTTC. Amino acids: CASSLVPVGYNEQFF. The entire variable domain, with the rest obtained from reference TRBV5-1 and TRBJ2-1, is as follows: KAGVTQTPRYLIKTRGQQVTLSCSPISGHRSVSWYQQTPGQGLQFLFEYFSETQRNKGNFPGRFSGRQFSNSRSEMNVSTLELGDSALYLCASSLVPVGYNEQFFGPGTRLTVL.

This clonotype was seen ten or more times. The chain uses TRBV4-3 and TRBJ1-2, with D hard to call. Germline V lookup: CDR1 LGHNA, CDR2 YSLEER. This CDR3 is built from 15 residues. Trimming removed 0 bases at V and 5 bases at J, with 13 bases between. Here the CDR3 reads CASSQDSDTLYGYTF. CDR3 coding DNA: TGCGCCAGCAGCCAAGATTCAGACACACTTTATGGCTACACCTTC.

This clonotype showed up many times. V gene TRBV28 combines with J gene TRBJ1-1; 9 nucleotides match TRBD1. The CDR3 sequence is 16 residues long. Losses at the gene ends were 3 bases for V and 0 bases for J; bases not matched to a gene: 5. Germline values: CDR1 MDHEN, CDR2 SYDVKM. CDR3: CASSFRTGAMNTEAFF. The CDR3 nucleotides are TGTGCCAGCAGTTTTCGGACAGGGGCAATGAACACTGAAGCTTTCTTT.

At least ten counts were recorded for this clonotype. J is TRBJ2-7 and V is TRBV12-3 or TRBV12-4; D call uncertain. V lost 1 base to trimming and J lost 1 base, with 14 bases between them. The CDR3 loop spans 16 amino acids. The CDR3 here is CASSLESGLGSYEQYF. The CDR3 DNA is TGTGCCAGCAGTTTAGAATCCGGGCTGGGATCCTACGAGCAGTACTTC.

This clonotype showed up many times. This chain links TRBV7-9 with TRBJ2-1, with D possibly matching TRBD2 (6 bases). V was shortened by 4 bases and J by 8 bases, with 18 bases between the two germline ends. This CDR3 comprises 15 residues. Germline V gene lookup returns CDR1 SEHNR and CDR2 FQNEAQ (reference sequence). The DNA for the CDR3 is TGTGCCAGCAGCTCATCGGGACTTAACCCCCATGAGCAGTTCTTC. Translated, it gives CASSSSGLNPHEQFF.

This clonotype was observed a handful of times. CDR3 protein: CASSLWGAGTGELFF. The CDR3 DNA sequence: TGTGCCAGCAGTTTATGGGGGGCCGGCACCGGGGAGCTGTTTTTT. This chain links TRBV27 with TRBJ2-2; possibly TRBD1 or TRBD2 for D (6 bases each). CDR1 and CDR2 (germline): MNHEY, SMNVEV (reference sequence). This CDR3 region has 15 residues. The V and J ends lost 1 base and 4 bases respectively, with 10 bases between them.

The table lists this clonotype with many counts. The V call is TRBV4-3, the J call TRBJ1-2; possible D gene TRBD1, 5 bases. The CDR3 totals 16 residues. V dropped 0 bases and J dropped 7 bases, with 18 bases sitting between them. From germline, CDR1 is LGHNA and CDR2 YSLEER. Here the CDR3 reads CASSQDPPGGISGYTF. CDR3 DNA: TGCGCCAGCAGCCAAGATCCCCCCGGGGGAATCTCTGGCTACACCTTC.

This chain connects TRBV7-9 to TRBJ2-7, with 9 positions matching TRBD1. Germline V CDR1 and CDR2: SEHNR, FQNEAQ (reference sequence). The CDR3 totals 15 residues. V was pared by 5 bases and J by 1 base, with 6 bases of the junction left unmatched. Written as DNA, the CDR3 is TGTGCCAGCAGCGCGGACAGGGGCCGATCCTACGAGCAGTACTTC. This translates into CASSADRGRSYEQYF. The whole variable domain, filled in from reference TRBV7-9 and TRBJ2-7, reads DTGVSQNPRHKITKRGQNVTFRCDPISEHNRLYWYRQTLGQGPEFLTYFQNEAQLEKSRLLSDRFSAERPKGSFSTLEIQRTEQGDSAMYLCASSADRGRSYEQYFGPGTRLTVT.

This clonotype was observed a handful of times. The chain employs TRBV5-1 and TRBJ2-7; the D call may be TRBD1 or TRBD2 (7 bases each). This CDR3 region has 15 residues. CDR1 is SGHRS and CDR2 is YFSETQ in the germline V gene. The V gene lost 4 bases and the J gene lost 7 bases, with 21 bases spanning the gap. DNA for the CDR3: TGCGCCAGCAGCAGCGGGACAGTCGGGTTTAGGGAGCAGTACTTC. Translating it yields CASSSGTVGFREQYF.

This clonotype was seen repeatedly, ten times or more. This chain uses TRBV12-3 or TRBV12-4 with TRBJ2-3; 7 positions agree with TRBD2. V lost 4 bases, J lost 4 bases, and 11 bases stayed unmatched. The CDR3 extends over 16 amino acids. The CDR3 reads CASSSVASGASDTQYF. The CDR3 DNA sequence: TGTGCCAGCAGTTCTGTCGCTAGCGGAGCATCAGATACGCAGTATTTT.

This clonotype was seen repeatedly, ten times or more. The chain combines TRBV5-6 with TRBJ2-1; no clear D. Germline assignment: CDR1 SGHDT and CDR2 YYEEEE. Trimming left V 2 bases short and J 4 bases short, with 10 bases between. The CDR3 has 14 amino acids. CDR3 residues: CASSFDPPYNEQFF. The CDR3 bases are TGTGCCAGCAGCTTCGACCCGCCTTACAATGAGCAGTTCTTC.

This clonotype has at least ten counts. Here the CDR3 DNA reads TGCGCCAGCAGCCGGATTACAGGGGGCCGCTATGGCTACACCTTC. This codes for CASSRITGGRYGYTF. This sequence joins TRBV4-3 and TRBJ1-2, with 9 bases lining up with TRBD1. The CDR3 covers 15 residues. Germline assignment: CDR1 LGHNA and CDR2 YSLEER. V lost 4 bases and J lost 4; bases outside the gene matches: 7.

At least ten counts were recorded for this clonotype. The chain links TRBV27 to TRBJ1-1; D unresolved. CDR1 MNHEY and CDR2 SMNVEV come from the germline V gene (reference sequence). The CDR3 sequence is 13 residues long. V lost 3 bases to trimming and J lost 6 bases, with 11 bases between them. Written as DNA, the CDR3 is TGTGCCAGCAGTTTCCGGGCCCAGGCTGAAGCTTTCTTT. Protein sequence: CASSFRAQAEAFF.

This clonotype was picked up many times. This chain joins TRBV7-9 and TRBJ2-1; D uncertain. Germline V gives CDR1 SEHNR, CDR2 FQNEAQ (reference sequence). Trimming pared 0 bases from V and 8 bases from J, leaving 5 bases between. The CDR3 runs 12 residues. CDR3 loop: CASSLAGYEQFF. As DNA, the CDR3 is TGTGCCAGCAGCTTAGCAGGATATGAGCAGTTCTTC.

This clonotype was observed many times. The chain couples TRBV7-6 to TRBJ2-7; D not certain. With 1 base removed from V and 0 bases from J, the gap between germline ends came to 7 bases. The V gene's germline CDR1 is SGHVS and CDR2 FNYEAQ. This CDR3 spans 14 amino acids. The CDR3 coding sequence is TGTGCCAGCAGCTTAGATCCGAACTCCTACGAGCAGTACTTC. Translation: CASSLDPNSYEQYF.

This clonotype was picked up many times. The CDR3 is CASSLLQGGWDKQETQYF. Written as DNA, the CDR3 is TGTGCCAGCAGCTTACTCCAGGGTGGTTGGGACAAGCAAGAGACCCAGTACTTC. This chain connects TRBV7-6 to TRBJ2-5; tentatively, D is TRBD1 (6 bases). This CDR3 spans 18 amino acids. The germline CDR1 and CDR2 sequences are SGHVS and FNYEAQ. The germline V and J ends were trimmed by 2 bases and 2 bases, with 21 bases remaining between them.

The chain is built from TRBV3-1 and TRBJ1-1; the D gene is possibly TRBD1 (5 bases). The germline V gene encodes CDR1 LGHDT and CDR2 YNNKEL (reference sequence). This CDR3 is 14 amino acids long. The V end lost 2 bases, the J end lost 5 bases, and 12 bases lay between the germline ends. The CDR3 coding sequence is TGTGCCAGCAGCCAAATTGGGGGAAGTACTGAAGCTTTCTTT. It specifies CASSQIGGSTEAFF.

Many counts were recorded for this clonotype. This sequence joins TRBV9 and TRBJ2-1; no reliable D call. Trimming took off 1 base at V and 6 bases at J, with 14 bases between the two ends. The V gene's germline CDR1 is SGDLS and CDR2 YYNGEE. The CDR3 extends over 15 amino acids. The CDR3 sequence: CASSVHPRASNEQFF. The CDR3 coding sequence is TGTGCCAGCAGCGTACACCCACGGGCTAGCAATGAGCAGTTCTTC.

This clonotype was counted ten times or more. The gene calls are TRBV7-2 and TRBJ2-5; D uncertain. CDR1 is SGHTA and CDR2 is FQGNSA in the germline V gene. The V end was cut by 4 bases, the J end by 4 bases, with 13 bases between. There are 14 residues in the CDR3. The CDR3 sequence is CASSSTLWGETQYF. CDR3 sequence (DNA): TGTGCCAGCAGCTCCACCCTCTGGGGAGAGACCCAGTACTTC.

The chain links TRBV7-9 to TRBJ2-1; D assignment may be TRBD1 or TRBD2 (5 bases each). Germline V gene lookup returns CDR1 SEHNR and CDR2 FQNEAQ (reference sequence). The V end lost 2 bases, the J end lost 6 bases, and 20 bases lay between the germline ends. The CDR3 runs 17 residues. DNA for the CDR3: TGTGCCAGCAGCTTAACTGGCCCCGGGACGGGGATCAATGAGCAGTTCTTC. Translated: CASSLTGPGTGINEQFF.